This T cell receptor beta chain comes out of a study of OX40 agonist ivuxolimab in advanced cancers. Background on the study: In this cohort, patients received ivuxolimab, an agonistic anti-OX40 (CD134) antibody. A partial response was reached by three patients: one with hepatocellular carcinoma and two with cutaneous melanoma.

The CDR3 sequence is 13 residues long. CDR1 and CDR2 (germline): MGHDK, SYGVNS. V lost 6 bases, J lost 3 bases, and 11 bases lay in between. TCRdb keeps only in-frame clones here, not all; method: immunoSEQ multiplex PCR. Among approximately 63,000 clones listed, roughly 78% were seen once. Whole-study results and caveats: Relative to CD4+ cells, CD8+ T cells on average had more expanded clones.

At cycle 4 day 1, cycle 7 day 1, and baseline, blood was sampled. As regards this clone: Its antigen is not known.

The sequences come from CD4+ or CD8+ T cells sorted from blood, collected in a trial of the OX40 agonist ivuxolimab. The chain recombines TRBV25-1 with TRBJ1-1; a weak D match, TRBD1 (5 bases). The sequence was collected from an adult with an advanced solid tumor such as melanoma, head and neck, liver or kidney cancer. The CDR3 region is CASREGSYTEAFF. The CDR3 nucleotides read TGTGCCAGCAGGGAGGGGAGTTACACTGAAGCTTTCTTT. Using reference TRBV25-1 and TRBJ1-1 for the parts outside the CDR3, the full variable domain is EADIYQTPRYLVIGTGKKITLECSQTMGHDKMYWYQQDPGMELHLIHYSYGVNSTEKGDLSSESTVSRIRTEHFPLTLESARPSHTSQYLCASREGSYTEAFFGQGTRLTVV.